Sequencing of this T cell receptor (beta chain) was carried out in a study of human T cells and chemical hapten exposure. Looking at the study overall: All patients underwent weekly scalp dosing with diphenylcyclopropenone for the full approximately 25-week study. The patients were mostly female; they had alopecia areata, totalis or universalis. Study-level points and caveats: Higher patch test scores went with higher counts of PT1 expanded TCRs.

This clonotype was found many times. Its target is unknown. In germline, CDR1 is DFQATT, CDR2 SNEGSKA (reference sequence). This CDR3 spans 12 amino acids. Trimming shortened V by 3 bases and J by 7 bases, and 12 bases separated the two germline ends. Time point: pre-sensitization, week 0. Specified treatment: therapeutic diphenylcyclopropenone sensitization with weekly scalp DPC. RNA extraction used unfractionated whole blood as the source of total RNA. MiXCR was run by TCRdb on the RACE reads, yielding one entry per CDR3 protein. This table has under 300,000 distinct CDR3 sequences, 7.5% to 9% appearing once.

The clonotype was recovered from a man younger than 35 with alopecia areata. Some clones in this sample may be carry-over from other donors' samples. This chain uses TRBV20-1 with TRBJ1-1; the D is unclear. Sequencing used whole blood, obtained in connection with sensitization to the hapten diphenylcyclopropenone (DPC). For the CDR3, the DNA is TGCAGTGCTAGTGACACCGGCGATGAAGCTTTCTTT. Its translation is CSASDTGDEAFF.